The 18 T cell receptor beta chains below all came from one sample that was sequenced in a study of low-dose radiotherapy and immunotherapy resistance in tumors. With TRAV- and TRBV-specific primers, first-strand cDNA was made, covering the alpha and beta chains. The authors amplified TCRs for about 20 PCR cycles with a constant-region primer and a V-primer adapter. TCRdb redid the calling of the reads with MiXCR, one entry per CDR3 protein. The data show roughly 10,000 distinct CDR3 sequences, with 60% to 80% seen just once and approximately 12% held by the top ten. Receptors were obtained from a human donor with advanced metastatic prostate, ovarian, gallbladder or colorectal cancer (not recorded which). This table probably holds off-target reads from a library built for another chain.

The chain links TRBV5-1 to TRBJ2-1; no clear D. Trimming removed 2 bases at V and 0 bases at J, with 6 bases between. This CDR3 is built from 14 residues. Germline V gene lookup returns CDR1 SGHRS and CDR2 YFSETQ. The CDR3 nucleotides are TGCGCCAGCAGCTTCCGGGCCTCCTACAATGAGCAGTTCTTC. The encoded protein is CASSFRASYNEQFF. Drawing the rest from reference TRBV5-1 and TRBJ2-1, the complete variable domain is KAGVTQTPRYLIKTRGQQVTLSCSPISGHRSVSWYQQTPGQGLQFLFEYFSETQRNKGNFPGRFSGRQFSNSRSEMNVSTLELGDSALYLCASSFRASYNEQFFGPGTRLTVL.

The chain couples TRBV11-3 to TRBJ2-6; D perhaps matches TRBD1 (5 bases). The CDR3 extends over 17 amino acids. The germline V and J ends were trimmed by 1 base and 0 bases, with 10 bases remaining between them. Germline CDR1 is SGHNT and CDR2 is YENEEA. CDR3 sequence (DNA): TGTGCCAGCAGCTTAGTGGACACTTACTCTGGGGCCAACGTCCTGACTTTC. Encoded protein: CASSLVDTYSGANVLTF.

This clonotype was picked up one time. The rearrangement joins TRBV29-1 to TRBJ2-1; D is uncertain. This CDR3 spans 11 amino acids. Germline-derived CDR1 and CDR2 are SQVTM and ANQGSEA. The CDR3 DNA is TGCGGCTATCCCAACTACAATGAGCAGTTCTTC. This codes for CGYPNYNEQFF.

The V and J genes are TRBV19 and TRBJ2-2; TRBD2 matches at 7 bases. V was clipped by 3 bases and J by 7 bases; unmatched bases: 8. The CDR3 contains 15 residues. The germline gives CDR1 LNHDA, CDR2 SQIVND (reference sequence). CDR3 protein: CASSMGGGHSGELFF. CDR3 bases: TGTGCCAGTAGTATGGGCGGGGGTCATAGCGGGGAGCTGTTTTTT.

This clonotype has just a few counts. This chain joins TRBV19 and TRBJ2-4; a weak D match, TRBD2 (5 bases). This CDR3 is 15 amino acids long. From germline, CDR1 is LNHDA and CDR2 SQIVND (reference sequence). The V end lost 3 bases, the J end lost 2 bases, and 11 bases lay between the germline ends. The CDR3 DNA is TGTGCCAGTAGTATCCGGGGAGTCACCAAAAACATTCAGTACTTC. Translation gives CASSIRGVTKNIQYF.

This clonotype has only a few counts. The chain couples TRBV7-2 to TRBJ2-5, with TRBD2 matching 7 bases. With 4 bases clipped from V and 5 bases from J, the junction kept 4 bases outside the gene matches. The CDR3 has 13 amino acids. In germline, CDR1 is SGHTA, CDR2 FQGNSA. DNA of the CDR3: TGTGCCAGCAGCTGGGGGGGTCGGGAGACCCAGTACTTC. This sequence encodes CASSWGGRETQYF.

This clonotype has more than one count but fewer than ten. The rearrangement uses TRBV9 and TRBJ2-1; 10 bases are shared with TRBD2. Germline assignment: CDR1 SGDLS and CDR2 YYNGEE. J lost 2 bases, V lost 0 bases, and 2 bases had no gene match. This CDR3 is 16 amino acids long. CDR3 nucleotides: TGTGCCAGCAGCGTAGTAACTAGCGGGGCCTACAATGAGCAGTTCTTC. Translation gives CASSVVTSGAYNEQFF.

The chain recombines TRBV29-1 with TRBJ1-2, with 7 bases aligning to TRBD1. Germline V gene data show CDR1 as SQVTM and CDR2 as ANQGSEA. The CDR3 has 11 residues. In DNA form, the CDR3 reads TGCAGAGTTACAGGGGCTGGGGGCTACACCTTC. It yields the protein CRVTGAGGYTF.

This rearrangement joins TRBV24-1 to TRBJ1-5; D gene unclear. The CDR3 runs to 13 residues. In germline, CDR1 is KGHDR, CDR2 SFDVKD. V lost 4 bases and J lost 7, with 10 bases in between. The CDR3 DNA follows: TGTGCCACCAGTGACCGATCAGGACAGCCCCAGCATTTT. Translation gives CATSDRSGQPQHF.

The chain has TRBV4-1 and TRBJ2-2, with 11 bases matching TRBD1. The J segment lost 4 bases and the V segment lost 4 bases, leaving 2 bases of the junction unmatched. CDR1 is MGHRA, CDR2 YSYEKL, per germline. This CDR3 spans 15 amino acids. CDR3 protein: CASSLGTGGTGELFF. The CDR3 DNA is TGCGCCAGCAGCCTCGGGACAGGGGGCACCGGGGAGCTGTTTTTT.

Only one count was recorded for this clonotype. CDR3 protein: CASSLRGSNEQFF. The CDR3 bases are TGTGCCAGCAGCTTACGAGGATCGAATGAGCAGTTCTTC. The rearrangement links TRBV7-9 to TRBJ2-1; no definite D call. Germline V gene sequence: CDR1 SEHNR, CDR2 FQNEAQ (reference sequence). Trimming removed 2 bases at V and 7 bases at J, with 9 bases between. This CDR3 is 13 amino acids long.

This chain uses TRBV2 with TRBJ1-5; 8 bases fit TRBD1. The germline CDR1 and CDR2 sequences are SNHLY and FYNNEI. With 5 bases clipped from V and 0 bases from J, the junction kept 6 bases outside the gene matches. The CDR3 runs 16 residues. The CDR3 DNA is TGTGCCAGCAGTCGCCGGACAGGGTTTAGCAATCAGCCCCAGCATTTT. Protein sequence: CASSRRTGFSNQPQHF. Using reference TRBV2 and TRBJ1-5 for the parts outside the CDR3, the full variable domain is EPEVTQTPSHQVTQMGQEVILRCVPISNHLYFYWYRQILGQKVEFLVSFYNNEISEKSEIFDDQFSVERPDGSNFTLKIRSTKLEDSAMYFCASSRRTGFSNQPQHFGDGTRLSIL.

The rearrangement uses TRBV6-6 and TRBJ2-1; 11 bases are a match to TRBD2. CDR3 length equals 15 residues. CDR1 and CDR2 from the germline V gene are MNHNY and SVGAGI (reference sequence). The trim removed 6 bases at V and 8 bases at J, leaving 9 bases unmatched. The CDR3 spells CASRVTSGGGDEQFF. In nucleotides, the CDR3 is TGTGCCAGCAGGGTTACTAGCGGGGGAGGGGATGAGCAGTTCTTC.

The rearrangement links TRBV14 to TRBJ2-3; 7 bases match TRBD1. CDR3 length: 17 residues. Per germline, CDR1 SGHDN and CDR2 FVKESK. Trimming took 0 bases from V and 6 from J; bases not matched to a gene: 12. The CDR3 nucleotides read TGTGCCAGCAGCCAAGAATTAGGGGGCAGTGGATTTGATACGCAGTATTTT. This encodes CASSQELGGSGFDTQYF.

The V and J genes are TRBV28 and TRBJ1-2, with D perhaps TRBD1 (6 bases). Per germline, CDR1 MDHEN and CDR2 SYDVKM. V lost 2 bases to trimming and J lost 2 bases, with 18 bases between them. This CDR3 contains 17 residues. The DNA for the CDR3 is TGTGCCAGCAGTTTAGTTACTGGCGGACAGTTAAACTATGGCTACACCTTC. This encodes CASSLVTGGQLNYGYTF.

J is TRBJ2-5 and V is TRBV5-1; TRBD2 aligns across 11 bases. Germline V gene lookup returns CDR1 SGHRS and CDR2 YFSETQ. CDR3 length equals 15 residues. The ends lost 4 bases at V and 2 bases at J; junction bases unmatched: 4. The CDR3 sequence is CASSRGLAEQETQYF. CDR3 DNA: TGCGCCAGCAGCCGGGGACTAGCGGAACAAGAGACCCAGTACTTC. The whole variable domain, remainder taken from reference TRBV5-1 and TRBJ2-5, is KAGVTQTPRYLIKTRGQQVTLSCSPISGHRSVSWYQQTPGQGLQFLFEYFSETQRNKGNFPGRFSGRQFSNSRSEMNVSTLELGDSALYLCASSRGLAEQETQYFGPGTRLLVL.

The J gene is TRBJ2-5, the V gene TRBV28; no clear D gene. This CDR3 spans 13 amino acids. Per germline, CDR1 MDHEN and CDR2 SYDVKM. V lost 2 bases, J lost 0 bases, and 4 bases lay in between. CDR3 DNA: TGTGCCAGCAGTTTAGCCAACCAAGAGACCCAGTACTTC. Translated: CASSLANQETQYF.

This clonotype was detected once. The V and J genes are TRBV4-1 and TRBJ2-1; 7 bases match TRBD2. This CDR3 spans 16 amino acids. The germline gives CDR1 MGHRA, CDR2 YSYEKL. Trimming cost V 4 bases and J 2 bases; bases outside gene matches: 8. The CDR3 here is CASSPTLSGAYNEQFF. The CDR3 coding sequence is TGCGCCAGCAGCCCGACATTGAGCGGGGCCTACAATGAGCAGTTCTTC.